Sequencing of this T cell receptor beta chain was carried out in a study of CD8 T cells in Susac syndrome. Study findings and constraints: The authors acknowledged that their TCR sequencing and HLA analysis involved a relatively small number of individuals.

Details on this clonotype: No antigen is known for it.

RNA amounts of roughly 0.45 to 1 ug underwent reverse transcription with random hexamers. Amplification of TCR beta CDR3 used immunoSEQ multiplex PCR across 54 Vbeta and 13 Jbeta. TCRdb re-analysed the immunoSEQ multiplex PCR reads in MiXCR, keeping a single row per CDR3 protein. The sample yields approximately 150,000 distinct CDR3 sequences, just over 90% seen once. It was healthy donors who served as the controls, matched for age and sex. TEMRA cells were FACS-enriched, unlike CD8+ and CD4+ T cells, which were negatively isolated. The receptor comes from a human donor in good health. The sample taken for sequencing was CD4+ T cells from PBMCs.

The CDR3 region has the DNA TGCGCCAGCAGCCCACTAGCGGGGCTCAACACCGGGGAGCTGTTTTTT. Protein sequence: CASSPLAGLNTGELFF. The V gene is TRBV5-1, the J gene TRBJ2-2, with 10 bases aligning to TRBD2. CDR3 length equals 16 residues. Germline V CDR1 and CDR2: SGHRS, YFSETQ. The V and J ends lost 4 bases and 2 bases, in that order; junction bases with no gene match: 5.